Below are 8 T cell receptor beta chains sequenced from a single sample in a study of CD8 T cells in Susac syndrome. Reverse transcription of roughly 0.5 to 1 ug RNA was carried out with random hexamers. TCRdb reanalysed the immunoSEQ multiplex PCR reads using MiXCR and keeps one entry per CDR3 protein. The data hold about 280,000 distinct CDR3 sequences, with more than 75% observed a single time. The sample taken for sequencing was CD8+ T cells from PBMCs. These receptors all stem from a human donor with multiple sclerosis.

The chain joins TRBV11-2 to TRBJ1-1, with D unclear. Trimming left V 0 bases short and J 6 bases short, with 17 bases between. This CDR3 comprises 16 residues. Germline CDR1 SGHAT, CDR2 FQNNGV. The CDR3: CASSLESMGRGAEAFF. CDR3 sequence (DNA): TGTGCCAGCAGCTTAGAATCAATGGGTCGCGGTGCTGAAGCTTTCTTT.

The gene calls are TRBV7-3 and TRBJ2-2; 10 nucleotides align to TRBD2. Losses at the gene ends were 4 bases for V and 6 bases for J; bases not matched to a gene: 2. Germline values: CDR1 SGHTA, CDR2 FQGTGA. CDR3 size: 14 residues. In nucleotides, the CDR3 is TGTGCCAGCAGCTCCCTAGCGGGAGCCGGGGAGCTGTTTTTT. Its translation: CASSSLAGAGELFF.

The CDR3, as DNA: TGTGCCAGCAGTGAGGGGGCTAGCACAGATACGCAGTATTTT. This translates into CASSEGASTDTQYF. The gene calls are TRBV27 and TRBJ2-3, with 7 bases that match TRBD1. The CDR3 loop spans 14 amino acids. Per the germline V gene, CDR1 is MNHEY and CDR2 is SMNVEV (reference sequence). Germline trimming cut 5 bases from V and 0 bases from J; bases unmatched to any gene: 2.

The chain employs TRBV5-1 and TRBJ2-2; TRBD2 aligns across 7 bases. This CDR3 has 16 amino acids. Losses at the gene ends were 8 bases for V and 4 bases for J; bases not matched to a gene: 14. Germline V lookup: CDR1 SGHRS, CDR2 YFSETQ. The CDR3 here is CASTRKRDSGTGELFF. CDR3 DNA: TGCGCCAGTACAAGGAAGCGGGATTCGGGCACCGGGGAGCTGTTTTTT.

The J gene is TRBJ2-7, the V gene TRBV6-5, with 9 bases aligning to TRBD2. The V gene's germline CDR1 is MNHEY and CDR2 SVGAGI. The CDR3 spans 14 residues. V gave up 4 bases and J gave up 5 bases; unmatched junction bases: 6. CDR3: CASSFAGGSDEQYF. DNA for the CDR3: TGTGCCAGCAGTTTTGCGGGAGGGTCGGACGAGCAGTACTTC.

This chain uses TRBV29-1 with TRBJ1-1, with a possible D match to TRBD1 (5 bases). The CDR3 consists of 12 residues. The germline gives CDR1 SQVTM, CDR2 ANQGSEA. V lost 7 bases and J 0 bases, leaving 9 bases between the germline ends. CDR3 sequence (DNA): TGCAGCGGGCACAGGATGAACACTGAAGCTTTCTTT. Translating gives CSGHRMNTEAFF.

The chain couples TRBV28 to TRBJ1-2, with a possible D match to TRBD1 (6 bases). CDR1 is MDHEN, CDR2 SYDVKM, per germline. The CDR3 totals 14 residues. V shed 1 base and J shed 6 bases, with 12 bases lying between them. DNA for the CDR3: TGTGCCAGCAGTTTATTTACAGGGCTCGATGGCTACACCTTC. Its translation: CASSLFTGLDGYTF.

Here the CDR3 DNA reads TGTGCCAGCAGTGGTCCCCCTAGTCCCTATAATTCACCCCTCCACTTT. Its translation is CASSGPPSPYNSPLHF. The chain employs TRBV6-1 and TRBJ1-6; D uncertain. The V end was cut by 4 bases, the J end by 2 bases, with 12 bases between. There are 16 residues in the CDR3. The germline gives CDR1 MNHNS, CDR2 SASEGT.